The 5 T cell receptor beta chains reported below all come from one sample, sequenced in a study of blood T cell repertoires in COVID-19. Profiling relied on immunoSEQ multiplex PCR, and the TCRdb table lists in-frame clones only, not all of them. The profile shows some 120,000 clones, about nine tenths of them singletons. Material for sequencing was peripheral blood. The receptors derive from a man aged 45-65 years with active COVID-19.

V and J are TRBV5-1 and TRBJ2-2; TRBD2 is a possible D gene (6 bases). The CDR3 consists of 14 residues. CDR1 SGHRS and CDR2 YFSETQ come from the germline V gene. V lost 4 bases to trimming and J lost 3 bases, with 10 bases between them. The CDR3 protein is CASSHGGDTGELFF. CDR3 DNA: TGCGCCAGCAGCCATGGAGGGGACACCGGGGAGCTGTTTTTT.

The rearrangement joins TRBV19 to TRBJ2-3, with 10 bases fitting TRBD1. Germline values: CDR1 LNHDA, CDR2 SQIVND (reference sequence). This CDR3 contains 16 residues. With V trimmed by 5 bases and J by 3 bases, 8 bases remained unmatched. The CDR3 sequence is CASSDPRGQGTDTQYF. Here the CDR3 DNA reads TGTGCCAGTAGTGACCCCAGGGGACAGGGGACAGATACGCAGTATTTT. The full variable domain, with the rest looked up from reference TRBV19 and TRBJ2-3, is DGGITQSPKYLFRKEGQNVTLSCEQNLNHDAMYWYRQDPGQGLRLIYYSQIVNDFQKGDIAEGYSVSREKKESFPLTVTSAQKNPTAFYLCASSDPRGQGTDTQYFGPGTRLTVL.

The J gene is TRBJ2-2, the V gene TRBV7-9; 8 bases align to TRBD2. This CDR3 comprises 15 residues. Germline V lookup: CDR1 SEHNR, CDR2 FQNEAQ (reference sequence). V shed 5 bases and J 7 bases; nucleotides not matched to a gene: 9. The CDR3 region is CASSRAGGGNGELFF. The CDR3 bases are TGTGCCAGCAGCCGCGCGGGGGGAGGAAACGGGGAGCTGTTTTTT.

The chain employs TRBV10-1 and TRBJ2-2, with TRBD1 as a possible D gene (5 bases). Germline values: CDR1 WNHNN, CDR2 SYGVQD (reference sequence). The CDR3 runs to 16 residues. Trimming shortened V by 5 bases and J by 5 bases, and 18 bases separated the two germline ends. DNA of the CDR3: TGCGCCAGCAGTAGACAGCCCGGAGCCCGGACCGGGGAGCTGTTTTTT. This translates into CASSRQPGARTGELFF.

The genes are TRBV7-9 and TRBJ2-7; the D gene is possibly TRBD2 (5 bases). V shed 3 bases and J shed 5 bases, with 8 bases lying between them. The CDR3 length is 12 residues. The germline V gene has CDR1 SEHNR and CDR2 FQNEAQ (reference sequence). In DNA form, the CDR3 reads TGTGCCAGCAGCTTTACGGGGAACGAGCAGTACGTC. This translates into CASSFTGNEQYV.